A single sample is the source of the 5 T cell receptor beta chains below, sequenced in a study of T cell changes during pregnancy in multiple sclerosis. Assay: immunoSEQ multiplex PCR; the TCRdb copy retains only in-frame clones and omits some. This sample yields 40,000 to 50,000 clones, of which 90% are seen a single time; roughly 10% belongs to the top ten. Sequencing used CD8+ T cells from peripheral blood mononuclear cells, obtained in the first trimester of pregnancy. The receptors stem from a female donor with multiple sclerosis, enrolled in a pregnancy study.

V usage is TRBV7-2 and J usage is TRBJ1-2; the D gene is possibly TRBD1 (6 bases). Germline V CDR1 and CDR2: SGHTA, FQGNSA. The CDR3 is made up of 15 amino acids. Between the trimmed V and J ends, which lost 1 base and 5 bases, there was a span of 14 bases. Written as DNA, the CDR3 is TGTGCCAGCAGCTTAGACGCGACAGGATTTTATGGCTACACCTTC. Protein product: CASSLDATGFYGYTF.

The chain couples TRBV7-9 to TRBJ2-7; D unclear. Per the germline V gene, CDR1 is SEHNR and CDR2 is FQNEAQ (reference sequence). V lost 1 base and J lost 4, with 17 bases in between. The CDR3 contains 16 residues. The CDR3 is CASSLEPAMVFYEQYF. CDR3 nucleotide sequence: TGTGCCAGCAGCTTAGAGCCAGCGATGGTATTTTACGAGCAGTACTTC.

This rearrangement joins TRBV14 to TRBJ2-3; 9 nucleotides line up with TRBD1. V lost 4 bases and J lost 3; bases outside the gene matches: 8. CDR1 is SGHDN and CDR2 is FVKESK in the germline V gene. The CDR3 is made up of 16 amino acids. The CDR3 coding sequence is TGTGCCAGCAGCCCTTCACAGGGGGCGGGAACAGATACGCAGTATTTT. Its translation: CASSPSQGAGTDTQYF.

V gene TRBV4-1 combines with J gene TRBJ1-1; D gene unclear. From germline, CDR1 is MGHRA and CDR2 YSYEKL. CDR3 size: 15 residues. With 4 bases removed from V and 0 bases from J, the gap between germline ends came to 12 bases. The CDR3 DNA is TGCGCCAGCAGCCCCGGCGAGGGTCTGAACACTGAAGCTTTCTTT. This codes for CASSPGEGLNTEAFF.

The rearrangement links TRBV30 to TRBJ2-3; 7 nucleotides match TRBD2. The CDR3 extends over 14 amino acids. V shed 0 bases, J shed 3 bases, and the junction held 3 bases outside the gene matches. Germline V lookup: CDR1 GTSNPN, CDR2 SVGIG (reference sequence). The CDR3 nucleotides read TGTGCCTGGAGTGTACTAGCGTCTACAGATACGCAGTATTTT. Translation gives CAWSVLASTDTQYF.